This T cell receptor (beta chain) was captured in a study of T-cell memory formation after mild COVID-19. CDR3 length: 15 amino acids. V lost 6 bases, J lost 8 bases, and 22 bases lay in between. In TCRdb, the 5' RACE reads were re-called with MiXCR into one record per CDR3 protein. Seen here are approximately 500,000 distinct CDR3 sequences, 20% to 25% observed once, and the top ten hold approximately 12%. The clonotype comes from an adult woman who had mild COVID-19 (a few samples of this study predate the infection). Cell type and time point are not known. The chain links TRBV12-3 or TRBV12-4 to TRBJ1-2, with D perhaps TRBD1 (6 bases). Sequencing used PBMCs or a T cell subset sorted from them (not recorded which). CDR3 residues: CASSLRRTGSDGYTF. The CDR3, as DNA: TGTGCCAGCAGCTTAAGGCGAACAGGGTCGGACGGCTACACCTTC.